This TCR beta chain appears in the sequencing data of a study of CD8+CD57+ T cells in acquired aplastic anemia. Profiling of TCR beta VDJ combinations and CDR3 sequences used genomic DNA as template. TCRdb re-derived calls from the reads in MiXCR, one entry per CDR3 protein. The sample lists 50,000 to 65,000 distinct CDR3 sequences; 45% to 70% were seen once. Germline lookup yields CDR1 MGHDK and CDR2 SYGVNS. Losses at the gene ends were 3 bases for V and 8 bases for J; bases not matched to a gene: 4. CDR3 length: 15 residues. The receptor was derived from a human donor in good health, serving as a control. Specimen: sorted CD4+, CD8+, or CD8+CD57+ T cells (not recorded which) from PBMCs. This chain uses TRBV25-1 with TRBJ2-1, with 13 nucleotides matching TRBD2. The CDR3 coding sequence is TGTGCCAGCAGTGAGGGACTAGCGGGAAAAGATGAGCAGTTCTTC. It translates to CASSEGLAGKDEQFF.